The present entry profiles one T cell receptor (beta chain) with its context. The target of this receptor is not known. No base-level quality is on record; no much larger clone is a single base apart. These data are taken from a study of blood T cell repertoires in COVID-19 (dated by TCRdb to 2020 to 2022). About the investigation overall: Samples from collaborators originated in the United States, Italy and Spain and spanned both the acute and convalescent phases of COVID-19. The prospective study material was composed of cDNA or gDNA derived from T cells, B-cell-depleted T cells, or PBMCs. Deeply sampled blood TCRbeta repertoires from subjects exposed to, actively infected with, or recovered from COVID-19 were included in the dataset. The repertoires were released in a freely available public database intended as a resource for research on the immune response to SARS-CoV-2. Samples were obtained from the ongoing ImmuneRACE study (first 160 participants) and from approximately 1,200 subjects provided by 6 global collaborators. Sample metadata almost always included a de-identified subject ID, COVID-19 status, age in years and sex. HLA class I and class II types, where available, came from metadata supplied by the sample provider rather than from assay-based typing.

The germline V gene supplies CDR1 SGHAT and CDR2 FQNNGV. The CDR3 holds 14 amino acids from the cysteine to the phenylalanine. Here the CDR3 DNA is all that survives: 42 bases in frame from base 1. For this chain, trimming is 5 bases at the V end and 4 bases at the J end, and the number of junction bases without a gene match is 8. In the prospective study, participants were roughly 18 to 95 years old, resided in about two dozen geographic areas of the United States, and were enrolled through a virtual design. Cohort assignment in the prospective study relied on participant-reported clinical history from a screening survey and a study questionnaire. In the prospective study, whole blood, serum and a nasopharyngeal or oropharyngeal swab were collected from each participant by mobile phlebotomists. Prospective study participants could optionally give additional blood draws and questionnaires over an approximately 2-month period. Prospective study blood samples were shipped either frozen or at room temperature before DNA extraction.

TCRbeta CDR3 regions were amplified from genomic DNA by means of the immunoSEQ Assay, a bias-controlled multiplex PCR. Regarding the original processing steps: The number of nucleated cells in each sample was estimated from the amplification of reference gene primers within the assay. Sequence reads were collapsed and filtered to measure the absolute abundance of every unique TCRbeta CDR3 rearrangement. For each sample, productive Simpson clonality was calculated as the square root of Simpson's diversity index over productive rearrangements. This immuneACCESS table, as held by TCRdb, lists in-frame sequences with V and J called but not all clones. Of the missing ones, under half trace to an unresolved V gene in checked studies; the others have no known cause. V and J calls and clone size follow that table, whereas D and trimming were derived from the DNA. This sample lists approximately 300,000 clones; roughly 90% were detected once. The ten largest clones add up to approximately 4% of the sample.

Overall study outcomes, separate from this receptor: How much clinical and demographic metadata was included differed by source and by participant, and the metadata was provided uncurated.

Sequencing used PBMCs or T cells enriched from blood (not recorded which). The chain is assembled from TRBV11-2 and TRBJ2-7; TRBD2 aligns with 7 central bases. The receptor was derived from a woman younger than 35 with acute COVID-19. The CDR3 loop reads CASSATSRPYEQYF. The DNA sequence follows: TGTGCCAGCAGCGCGACTAGCAGGCCTTACGAGCAGTACTTC. Where the CDR3 stops, the reference TRBV11-2 and TRBJ2-7 genes take over; the full variable domain is EAGVAQSPRYKIIEKRQSVAFWCNPISGHATLYWYQQILGQGPKLLIQFQNNGVVDDSQLPKDRFSAERLKGVDSTLKIQPAKLEDSAVYLCASSATSRPYEQYFGPGTRLTVT.